The entry below gives a single TCR beta chain sequence along with its context. Its antigen is not identified. These data are taken from a study of shared clonotypes between healthy human individuals. Trimming took off 6 bases at V and 4 bases at J, with 19 bases between the two ends. The CDR3 covers 15 residues. The V gene's germline CDR1 is SGHAT and CDR2 FQDESV (reference sequence). Sequencing was performed with immunoSEQ multiplex PCR; in TCRdb, only in-frame clones are kept and a portion is missing. The table has about 2.3 million clones, under 95% seen once. Study outcomes and limitations: It was expected that sequencing depth would affect clonotype sharing among donors.

Sequenced input: naive CD4+ T cells from PBMCs. Subset denoted: CD45RA+ positively selected. This TCR was sampled from a man between 18 and 29 years old in good health. Some clones in this sample may be carry-over from other donors' samples. This chain links TRBV11-1 with TRBJ2-7; tentatively, D is TRBD1 or TRBD2 (6 bases each). The DNA of the CDR3 is TGTGCCAGCAGTCGAGCCTCGGTAGGGGGGTACGAGCAGTACTTC. As protein: CASSRASVGGYEQYF. Based on the CDR3 plus reference TRBV11-1 and TRBJ2-7, the full variable domain is EAEVAQSPRYKITEKSQAVAFWCDPISGHATLYWYRQILGQGPELLVQFQDESVVDDSQLPKDRFSAERLKGVDSTLKIQPAELGDSAMYLCASSRASVGGYEQYFGPGTRLTVT.